What follows are 14 T cell receptor beta chains derived from one specimen sequenced in a study of shared clonotypes between healthy human individuals. Clones were read by immunoSEQ multiplex PCR, and TCRdb kept only the in-frame ones, dropping some. The sample carries hundreds of thousands of clones, 90% to 97% recorded once. The sequenced sample was naive CD4+ T cells sorted from blood. The subset is: CD45RA+ positively selected. The receptors originated from a woman younger than 45 in good health.

The chain links TRBV19 to TRBJ2-5; D possibly corresponds to TRBD2 (6 bases). The CDR3 sequence is 15 residues long. The V gene's germline CDR1 is LNHDA and CDR2 SQIVND (reference sequence). V was pared by 7 bases and J by 0 bases, with 15 bases between. The CDR3 region has the DNA TGTGCCAGTAACAGAGGCGGGGTGTACCAAGAGACCCAGTACTTC. It translates to CASNRGGVYQETQYF.

The gene calls are TRBV7-3 and TRBJ2-4; a possible D gene is TRBD2 (7 bases). Germline V gene lookup returns CDR1 SGHTA and CDR2 FQGTGA. The CDR3 sequence is 17 residues long. The V end was cut by 5 bases, the J end by 2 bases, with 19 bases between. CDR3 coding DNA: TGTGCCAGCAGCCCCGTGGGGGGGCGCGGACCCAAAAACATTCAGTACTTC. Residues: CASSPVGGRGPKNIQYF.

This clone was picked up one time. The chain recombines TRBV28 with TRBJ1-3; TRBD1 might be the D (5 bases). From germline, CDR1 is MDHEN and CDR2 SYDVKM. V dropped 7 bases and J dropped 3 bases, with 16 bases sitting between them. The length of the CDR3 is 15 residues. The CDR3 region is CASTLGGSFGNTIYF. CDR3 in DNA: TGTGCCAGCACCCTCGGGGGGTCCTTTGGAAACACCATATATTTT.

V is TRBV6-5 and J is TRBJ2-7; tentatively, D is TRBD2 (6 bases). This CDR3 has 14 amino acids. Germline assignment: CDR1 MNHEY and CDR2 SVGAGI. V was shortened by 0 bases and J by 4 bases, with 10 bases between the two germline ends. The CDR3 DNA is TGTGCCAGCAGTTACTCGCGGGGAGTATACGAGCAGTACTTC. Encoded protein: CASSYSRGVYEQYF.

The chain has TRBV29-1 and TRBJ2-3; D possibly corresponds to TRBD2 (6 bases). The length of the CDR3 is 14 residues. V gave up 7 bases and J gave up 2 bases, with 16 bases separating them. Germline loops: CDR1 SQVTM, CDR2 ANQGSEA. The CDR3 DNA is TGCAGCGCTCGGAGGGGTTCTAACACAGATACGCAGTATTTT. Protein: CSARRGSNTDTQYF.

The chain is built from TRBV27 and TRBJ2-1; D is ambiguous. Germline V gene sequence: CDR1 MNHEY, CDR2 SMNVEV (reference sequence). This CDR3 comprises 17 residues. Trimming cost V 1 base and J 3 bases, with 16 bases left between them. The CDR3 bases are TGTGCCAGCAGTTTATTGAAAATATCGGCCCGCTACAATGAGCAGTTCTTC. It translates to CASSLLKISARYNEQFF.

The J gene is TRBJ1-5, the V gene TRBV6-5, with 8 bases fitting TRBD1. Germline CDR1 is MNHEY and CDR2 is SVGAGI. V trimming: 3 bases; J trimming: 6 bases; junction bases outside the gene matches: 10. The CDR3 loop spans 16 amino acids. The CDR3 DNA is TGTGCCAGCAGTTATAATCGTGGACAGGGCGGTCAGCCCCAGCATTTT. Its protein product is CASSYNRGQGGQPQHF.

V and J are TRBV7-9 and TRBJ2-7, with TRBD2 matching 7 bases. Germline loops: CDR1 SEHNR, CDR2 FQNEAQ (reference sequence). J gave up 6 bases and V 11 bases, and 16 bases lay outside the gene matches. The CDR3 is 14 residues long. CDR3 sequence (DNA): TGTGCCGGGGGGATCGAACTCTCTAGCGGCGAGCAGTACTTC. Protein: CAGGIELSSGEQYF.

This chain links TRBV7-3 with TRBJ1-6; unclear D gene. The CDR3 has 15 amino acids. Germline V gives CDR1 SGHTA, CDR2 FQGTGA. V was pared by 6 bases and J by 5 bases, with 14 bases between. The CDR3 loop is CASSLVGSNNSPLHF. CDR3 nucleotide sequence: TGTGCCAGCAGTTTAGTGGGGAGCAATAATTCACCCCTCCACTTT.

This clone occurred once. The chain joins TRBV10-3 to TRBJ2-7, with D hard to call. The CDR3 length is 14 residues. The V gene's germline CDR1 is ENHRY and CDR2 SYGVKD. Deletions cut 3 bases from V and 4 bases from J, with 13 bases between. CDR3 in DNA: TGTGCCATCAGTGAAAGAGCGTCCGGGTACGAGCAGTACTTC. It translates to CAISERASGYEQYF.

The chain couples TRBV28 to TRBJ2-3, with 16 bases matching TRBD2. V trimming: 5 bases; J trimming: 0 bases; junction bases outside the gene matches: 5. CDR3 size: 18 residues. Germline-derived CDR1 and CDR2 are MDHEN and SYDVKM. CDR3 loop: CASSLGTSGRGSTDTQYF. In DNA, the CDR3 is TGTGCCAGCAGTCTAGGGACTAGCGGGAGGGGGAGCACAGATACGCAGTATTTT.

The chain employs TRBV21-1 and TRBJ1-1; the table's D call of TRBD1 was not tested on the DNA. TRBV21-1 is classified as a pseudogene. This CDR3 has 16 residues. CDR3: CASSSRTGGMNTEAFF. As DNA, the CDR3 is TGTGCCAGCAGCTCAAGGACAGGGGGTATGAACACTGAAGCTTTCTTT.

As regards this clone: The sample has other DNA sequences that encode this CDR3 too. The rearrangement joins TRBV28 to TRBJ1-2; no reliable D call. CDR1 is MDHEN and CDR2 is SYDVKM in the germline V gene. V was shortened by 3 bases and J by 7 bases, with 9 bases between the two germline ends. The CDR3 is made up of 12 amino acids. This chain's CDR3 is CASSLLVGGYTF. CDR3 nucleotides: TGTGCCAGCAGTTTGCTTGTCGGTGGCTACACCTTC.

The sample holds one count of this clone. The chain employs TRBV4-1 and TRBJ2-7; D is unclear. Germline values: CDR1 MGHRA, CDR2 YSYEKL. The CDR3 covers 15 residues. The ends were cut back, 1 base at V and 6 bases at J, with 16 bases in the middle. CDR3 protein: CASSQGRDRPTEQYF. The CDR3 DNA reads TGCGCCAGCAGCCAAGGCCGAGATAGACCCACCGAGCAGTACTTC.